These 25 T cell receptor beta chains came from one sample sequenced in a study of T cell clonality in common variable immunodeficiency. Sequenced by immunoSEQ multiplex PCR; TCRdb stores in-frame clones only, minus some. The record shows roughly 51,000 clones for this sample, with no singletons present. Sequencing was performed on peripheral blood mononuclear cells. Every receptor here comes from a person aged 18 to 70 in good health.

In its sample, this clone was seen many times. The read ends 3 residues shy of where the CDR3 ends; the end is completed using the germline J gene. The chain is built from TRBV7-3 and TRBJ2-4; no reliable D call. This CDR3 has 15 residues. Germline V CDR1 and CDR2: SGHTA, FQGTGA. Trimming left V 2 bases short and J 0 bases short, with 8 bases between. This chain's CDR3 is CASSLGTSAKNIQYF. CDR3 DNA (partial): TGTGCCAGCAGCTTAGGCACATCAGCCAAAAACATT.

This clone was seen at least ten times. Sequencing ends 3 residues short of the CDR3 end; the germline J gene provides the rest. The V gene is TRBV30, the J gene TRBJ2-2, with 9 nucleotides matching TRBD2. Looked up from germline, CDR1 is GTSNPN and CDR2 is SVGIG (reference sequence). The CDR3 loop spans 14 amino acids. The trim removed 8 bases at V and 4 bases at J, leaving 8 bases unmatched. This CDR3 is CAALVAGATGELFF. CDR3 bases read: TGTGCCGCCCTTGTAGCGGGAGCCACCGGGGAG.

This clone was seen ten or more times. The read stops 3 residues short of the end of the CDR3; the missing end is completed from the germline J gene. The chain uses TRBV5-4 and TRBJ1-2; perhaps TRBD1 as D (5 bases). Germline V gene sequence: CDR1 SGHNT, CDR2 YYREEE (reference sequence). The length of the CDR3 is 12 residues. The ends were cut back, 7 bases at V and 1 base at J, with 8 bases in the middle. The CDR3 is CASGHHNYGYTF. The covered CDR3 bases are TGTGCCAGCGGACACCATAACTATGGC. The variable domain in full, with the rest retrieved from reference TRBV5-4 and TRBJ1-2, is ETGVTQSPTHLIKTRGQQVTLRCSSQSGHNTVSWYQQALGQGPQFIFQYYREEENGRGNFPPRFSGLQFPNYSSELNVNALELDDSALYLCASGHHNYGYTFGSGTRLTVV.

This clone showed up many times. The sequenced part of the CDR3 DNA is TGTGCCAGCTCACCACAGCCCTCCACAGGGCTCAGGTACAATGAG. This translates into CASSPQPSTGLRYNE. The full CDR3 protein reads CASSPQPSTGLRYNEQFF. The chain recombines TRBV18 with TRBJ2-1, with D maybe TRBD1 (6 bases). The CDR3 is cut off 3 residues early in the read; its end comes from the germline J gene. V was trimmed by 1 base and J by 4 bases, leaving 20 bases between them. The CDR3 runs 18 residues. CDR1 and CDR2 from the germline V gene are KGHSH and LQKENI.

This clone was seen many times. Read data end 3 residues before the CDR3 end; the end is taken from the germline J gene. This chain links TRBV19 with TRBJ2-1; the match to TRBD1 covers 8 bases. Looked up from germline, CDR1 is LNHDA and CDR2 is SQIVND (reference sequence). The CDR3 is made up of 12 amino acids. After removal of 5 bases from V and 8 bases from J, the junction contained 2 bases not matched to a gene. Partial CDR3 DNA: TGTGCCAGTAGTCCAGGGGGCGATGAG. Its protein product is CASSPGGDE. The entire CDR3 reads CASSPGGDEQFF.

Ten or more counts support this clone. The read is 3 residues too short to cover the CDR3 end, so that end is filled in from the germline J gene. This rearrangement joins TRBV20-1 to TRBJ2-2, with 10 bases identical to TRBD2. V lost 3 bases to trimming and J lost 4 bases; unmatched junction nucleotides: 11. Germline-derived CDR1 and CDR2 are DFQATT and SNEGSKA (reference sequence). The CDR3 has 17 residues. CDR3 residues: CSARGLAGVGVTGELFF. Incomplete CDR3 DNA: TGCAGTGCTAGGGGGCTAGCGGGAGTGGGAGTCACCGGGGAG.

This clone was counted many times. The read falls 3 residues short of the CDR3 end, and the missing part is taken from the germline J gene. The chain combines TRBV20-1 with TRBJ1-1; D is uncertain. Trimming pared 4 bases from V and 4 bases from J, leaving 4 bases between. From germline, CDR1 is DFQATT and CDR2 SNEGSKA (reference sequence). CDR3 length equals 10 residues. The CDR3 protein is CSAKGTEAFF. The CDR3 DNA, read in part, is TGCAGTGCTAAGGGCACTGAA.

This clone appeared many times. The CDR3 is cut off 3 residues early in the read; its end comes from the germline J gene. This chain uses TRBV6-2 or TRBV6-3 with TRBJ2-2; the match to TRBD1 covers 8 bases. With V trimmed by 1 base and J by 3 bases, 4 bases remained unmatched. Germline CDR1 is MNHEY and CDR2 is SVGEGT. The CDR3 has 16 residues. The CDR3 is CASSYWQGADTGELFF. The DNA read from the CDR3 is TGTGCCAGCAGTTACTGGCAGGGGGCGGACACCGGGGAG.

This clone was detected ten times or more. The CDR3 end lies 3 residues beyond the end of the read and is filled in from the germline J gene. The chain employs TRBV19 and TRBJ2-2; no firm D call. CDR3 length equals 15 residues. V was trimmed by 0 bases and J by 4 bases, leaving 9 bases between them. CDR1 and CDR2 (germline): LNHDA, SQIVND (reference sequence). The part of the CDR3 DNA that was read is TGTGCCAGTAGTATAGATAGGGTTTCCACCGGGGAG. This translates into CASSIDRVSTGE. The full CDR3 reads CASSIDRVSTGELFF.

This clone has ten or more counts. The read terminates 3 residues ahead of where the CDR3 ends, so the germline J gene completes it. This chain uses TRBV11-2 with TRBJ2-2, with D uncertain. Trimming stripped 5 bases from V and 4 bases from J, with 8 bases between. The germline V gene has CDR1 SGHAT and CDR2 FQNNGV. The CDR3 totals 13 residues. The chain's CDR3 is CASSAPGTGELFF. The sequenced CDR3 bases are TGTGCCAGCAGCGCCCCGGGCACCGGGGAG. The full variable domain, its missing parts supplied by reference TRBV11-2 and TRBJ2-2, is EAGVAQSPRYKIIEKRQSVAFWCNPISGHATLYWYQQILGQGPKLLIQFQNNGVVDDSQLPKDRFSAERLKGVDSTLKIQPAKLEDSAVYLCASSAPGTGELFFGEGSRLTVL.

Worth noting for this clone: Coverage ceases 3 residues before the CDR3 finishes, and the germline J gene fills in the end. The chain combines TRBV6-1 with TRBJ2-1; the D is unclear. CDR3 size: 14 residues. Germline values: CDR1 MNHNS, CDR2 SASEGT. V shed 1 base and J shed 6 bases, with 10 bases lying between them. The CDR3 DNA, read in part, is TGTGCCAGCAGTGAAGGCGACCTAGGCAATGAG. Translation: CASSEGDLGNE. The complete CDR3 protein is CASSEGDLGNEQFF.

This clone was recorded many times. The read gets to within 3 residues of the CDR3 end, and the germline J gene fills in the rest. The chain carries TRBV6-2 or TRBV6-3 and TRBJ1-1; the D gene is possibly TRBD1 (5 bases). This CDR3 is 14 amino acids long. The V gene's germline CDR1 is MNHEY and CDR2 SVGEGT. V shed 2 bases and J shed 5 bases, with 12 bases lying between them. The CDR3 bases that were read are TGTGCCAGCAGTTACGAGGGGCAGGGTACTGAA. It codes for CASSYEGQGTE. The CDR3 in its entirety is CASSYEGQGTEAFF.

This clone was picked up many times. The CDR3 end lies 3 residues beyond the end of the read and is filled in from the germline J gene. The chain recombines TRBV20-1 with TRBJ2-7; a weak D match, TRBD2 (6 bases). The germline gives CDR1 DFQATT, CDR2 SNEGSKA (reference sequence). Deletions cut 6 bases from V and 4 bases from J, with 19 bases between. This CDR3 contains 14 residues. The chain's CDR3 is CSALGREISYEQYF. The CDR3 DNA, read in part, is TGCAGTGCCCTAGGGCGGGAAATTTCGTACGAG.

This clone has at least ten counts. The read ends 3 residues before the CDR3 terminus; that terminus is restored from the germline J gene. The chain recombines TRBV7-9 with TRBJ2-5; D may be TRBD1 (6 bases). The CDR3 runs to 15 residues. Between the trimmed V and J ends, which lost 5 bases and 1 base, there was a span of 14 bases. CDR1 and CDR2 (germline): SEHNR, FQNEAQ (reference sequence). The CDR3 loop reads CASSLGQTTQETQYF. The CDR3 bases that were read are TGTGCCAGCAGCCTAGGACAGACCACCCAAGAGACC.

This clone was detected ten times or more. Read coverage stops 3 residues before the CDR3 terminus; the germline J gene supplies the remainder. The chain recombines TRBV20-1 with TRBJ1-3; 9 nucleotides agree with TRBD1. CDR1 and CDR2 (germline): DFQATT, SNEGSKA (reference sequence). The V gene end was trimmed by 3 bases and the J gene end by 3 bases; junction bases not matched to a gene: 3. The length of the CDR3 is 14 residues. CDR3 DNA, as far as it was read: TGCAGTGCTAGGGGGACAGGGAGTGGAAACACC. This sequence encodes CSARGTGSGNT. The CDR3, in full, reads CSARGTGSGNTIYF.

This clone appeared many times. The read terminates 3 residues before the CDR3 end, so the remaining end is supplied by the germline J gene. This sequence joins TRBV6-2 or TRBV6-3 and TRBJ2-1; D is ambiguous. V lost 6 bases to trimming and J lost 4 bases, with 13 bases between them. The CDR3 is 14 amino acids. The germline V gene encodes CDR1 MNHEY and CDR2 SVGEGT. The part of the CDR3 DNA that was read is TGTGCCAGCAGAAGGGCCAATTATTACAATGAG. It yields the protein CASRRANYYNE. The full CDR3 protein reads CASRRANYYNEQFF.

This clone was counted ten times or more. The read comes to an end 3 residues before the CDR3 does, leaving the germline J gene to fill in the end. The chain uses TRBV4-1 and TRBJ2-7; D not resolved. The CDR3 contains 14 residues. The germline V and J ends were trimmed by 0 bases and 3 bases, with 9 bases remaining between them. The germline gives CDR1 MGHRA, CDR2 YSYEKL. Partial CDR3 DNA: TGCGCCAGCAGCCAAGAGGTCAGTTACTACGAG. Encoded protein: CASSQEVSYYE. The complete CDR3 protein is CASSQEVSYYEQYF.

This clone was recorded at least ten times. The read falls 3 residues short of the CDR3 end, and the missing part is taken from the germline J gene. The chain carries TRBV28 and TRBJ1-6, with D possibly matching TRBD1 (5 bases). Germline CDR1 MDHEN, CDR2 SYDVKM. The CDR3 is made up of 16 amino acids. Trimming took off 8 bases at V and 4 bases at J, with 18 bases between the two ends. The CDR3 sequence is CASLSSGGGYNSPLHF. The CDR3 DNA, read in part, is TGTGCCAGCCTTTCGAGCGGGGGGGGATATAATTCACCC.

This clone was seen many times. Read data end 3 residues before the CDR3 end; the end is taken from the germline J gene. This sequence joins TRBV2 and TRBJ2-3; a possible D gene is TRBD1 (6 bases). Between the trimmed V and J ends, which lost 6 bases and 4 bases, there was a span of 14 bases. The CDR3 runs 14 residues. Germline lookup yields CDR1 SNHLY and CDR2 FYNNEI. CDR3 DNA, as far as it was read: TGTGCCAGCAGCCCCGAGGGACAATCAGATACG. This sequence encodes CASSPEGQSDT. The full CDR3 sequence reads CASSPEGQSDTQYF.

The CDR3 sequence: CASSPRGARYNEQFF. The sequenced part of the CDR3 DNA is TGTGCCAGCAGCCCCCGAGGGGCGCGATACAATGAG. The rearrangement links TRBV5-5 to TRBJ2-1; TRBD1 or TRBD2 may be the D gene (5 bases each). The read falls 3 residues short of the CDR3 end, and the missing part is taken from the germline J gene. The germline CDR1 and CDR2 sequences are SGHKS and YYEKEE (reference sequence). V was pared by 4 bases and J by 4 bases, with 15 bases between. The CDR3 consists of 15 residues.

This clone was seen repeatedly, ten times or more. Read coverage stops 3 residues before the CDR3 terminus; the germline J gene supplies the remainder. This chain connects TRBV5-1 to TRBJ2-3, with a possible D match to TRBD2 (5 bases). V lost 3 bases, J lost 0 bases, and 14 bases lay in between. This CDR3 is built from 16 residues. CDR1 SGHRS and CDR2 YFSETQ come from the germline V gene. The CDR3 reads CASSSLAGPSTDTQYF. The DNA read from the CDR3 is TGCGCCAGCAGCTCCCTTGCGGGTCCTAGCACAGATACG.

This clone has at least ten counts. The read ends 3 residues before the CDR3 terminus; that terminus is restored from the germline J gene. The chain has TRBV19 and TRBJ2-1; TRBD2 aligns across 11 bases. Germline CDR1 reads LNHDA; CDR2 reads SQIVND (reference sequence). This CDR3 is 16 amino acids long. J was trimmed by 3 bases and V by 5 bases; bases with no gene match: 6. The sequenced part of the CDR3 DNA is TGTGCCAGTAGTTTGCTAGCGGGAGGAGTCTACAATGAG. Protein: CASSLLAGGVYNE. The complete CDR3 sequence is CASSLLAGGVYNEQFF.

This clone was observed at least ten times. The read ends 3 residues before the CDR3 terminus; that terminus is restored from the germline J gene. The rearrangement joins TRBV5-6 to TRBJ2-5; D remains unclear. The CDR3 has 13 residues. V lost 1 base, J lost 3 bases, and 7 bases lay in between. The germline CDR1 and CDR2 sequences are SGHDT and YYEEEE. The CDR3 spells CASSLLLEETQYF. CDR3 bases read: TGTGCCAGCAGCTTGTTACTCGAAGAGACC.

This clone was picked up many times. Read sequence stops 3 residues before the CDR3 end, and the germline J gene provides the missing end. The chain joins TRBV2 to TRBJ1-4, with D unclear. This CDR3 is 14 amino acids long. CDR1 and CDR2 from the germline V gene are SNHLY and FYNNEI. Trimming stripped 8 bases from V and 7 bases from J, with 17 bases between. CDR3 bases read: TGTGCCAGCGAACCTTCGCTAGGTCGTGAAAAA. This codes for CASEPSLGREK. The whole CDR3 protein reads CASEPSLGREKLFF.

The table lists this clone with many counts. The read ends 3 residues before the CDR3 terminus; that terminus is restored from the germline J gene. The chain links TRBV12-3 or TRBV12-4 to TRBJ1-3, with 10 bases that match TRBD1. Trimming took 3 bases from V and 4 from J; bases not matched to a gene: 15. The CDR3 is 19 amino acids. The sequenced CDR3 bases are TGTGCCAGCAGTTTCCTACCCGGGACAGGGGCACCTTCCGGAAACACC. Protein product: CASSFLPGTGAPSGNT. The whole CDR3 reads CASSFLPGTGAPSGNTIYF.